A single sample gave rise to the 17 T cell receptor beta chains below, sequenced in a study of technical replicates of blood from a few donors. The table came from immunoSEQ multiplex PCR; TCRdb's copy has only in-frame clones and leaves some out. The sample carries more than 55,000 clones, around 94% recorded once. Sequencing used T cells isolated from PBMCs. The receptors originated from a human donor in good health.

V usage is TRBV5-6 and J usage is TRBJ1-2; no clear D. The ends were cut back, 1 base at V and 7 bases at J, with 8 bases in the middle. The CDR3 runs 12 residues. CDR1 SGHDT and CDR2 YYEEEE come from the germline V gene. The CDR3, as DNA: TGTGCCAGCAGCTTGATTAACAGTGGCTACACCTTC. This translates into CASSLINSGYTF. The full variable domain, with the rest looked up from reference TRBV5-6 and TRBJ1-2, is DAGVTQSPTHLIKTRGQQVTLRCSPKSGHDTVSWYQQALGQGPQFIFQYYEEEERQRGNFPDRFSGHQFPNYSSELNVNALLLGDSALYLCASSLINSGYTFGSGTRLTVV.

As for this clone: At one end the junction does not follow the germline gene, possibly because of a read error. The chain recombines TRBV4-1 with TRBJ2-7; the D is unclear. Germline V CDR1 and CDR2: MGHRA, YSYEKL. The CDR3 runs 14 residues. The CDR3 spells CASSKDPTPYEQYF. The DNA for the CDR3 is TGCGCCAGCAGCAAAGACCCGACTCCCTACGAGCAGTACTTC.

The chain is built from TRBV27 and TRBJ2-5; tentative D call: TRBD1 (6 bases). The CDR3 length is 13 residues. Germline values: CDR1 MNHEY, CDR2 SMNVEV (reference sequence). V lost 6 bases and J 4 bases, leaving 12 bases between the germline ends. DNA of the CDR3: TGTGCCAGCAGCTACAGGGAAGGAGAGACCCAGTACTTC. Its protein product is CASSYREGETQYF.

The CDR3 nucleotides read TGTGCCAGCAGCTTAGGGGGGGGCAGCAATCAGCCCCAGCATTTT. Translating it yields CASSLGGGSNQPQHF. This chain connects TRBV7-9 to TRBJ1-5; possibly TRBD1 for D (6 bases). V was pared by 1 base and J by 1 base, with 8 bases between. The length of the CDR3 is 15 residues. Germline V lookup: CDR1 SEHNR, CDR2 FQNEAQ (reference sequence).

A single count supports this clone. This chain joins TRBV10-3 and TRBJ2-3, with 8 bases fitting TRBD1. The CDR3 runs 16 residues. V trimming: 1 base; J trimming: 1 base; junction bases outside the gene matches: 4. The germline V gene encodes CDR1 ENHRY and CDR2 SYGVKD. CDR3 DNA sequence: TGTGCCATCAGTGAGTTCCGGGGACAGGGCACAGATACGCAGTATTTT. Protein product: CAISEFRGQGTDTQYF.

This chain uses TRBV27 with TRBJ1-4, with a possible D match to TRBD1 (5 bases). Germline-derived CDR1 and CDR2 are MNHEY and SMNVEV (reference sequence). The CDR3 contains 14 residues. V was trimmed by 6 bases and J by 3 bases, leaving 11 bases between them. DNA of the CDR3: TGTGCCAGCAGAACAGTAGGGGCTAATGAAAAACTGTTTTTT. This gives the protein CASRTVGANEKLFF.

In this sample, this clone turned up once. The genes are TRBV6-5 and TRBJ1-5; 7 nucleotides line up with TRBD1. The V gene end was trimmed by 4 bases and the J gene end by 6 bases; junction bases not matched to a gene: 6. The CDR3 is 14 amino acids. Germline CDR1 is MNHEY and CDR2 is SVGAGI. The CDR3 region has the DNA TGTGCCAGCAGTTTAAACAGGGGTGGTCAGCCCCAGCATTTT. Its translation is CASSLNRGGQPQHF.

This sequence joins TRBV18 and TRBJ2-7, with 9 bases matching TRBD1. Germline loops: CDR1 KGHSH, CDR2 LQKENI. This CDR3 region has 16 residues. J gave up 3 bases and V 5 bases, and 11 bases lay outside the gene matches. CDR3 DNA: TGTGCCAGCTCAACAACTGCCGGGGACAGGGTCTACGAGCAGTACTTC. It yields the protein CASSTTAGDRVYEQYF.

The chain has TRBV27 and TRBJ1-4; D is possibly TRBD1 (5 bases). CDR3 length equals 13 residues. Trimming pared 5 bases from V and 13 bases from J, leaving 17 bases between. Looked up from germline, CDR1 is MNHEY and CDR2 is SMNVEV (reference sequence). The CDR3 DNA sequence: TGTGCCAGCAGTCCCGGGAGCTTGGGGGGACTGTTTTTT. It yields the protein CASSPGSLGGLFF.

The CDR3 nucleotides are TGCAGCGGAGGGGGCCCCCATGGCTACACCTTC. Its protein product is CSGGGPHGYTF. The chain recombines TRBV29-1 with TRBJ1-2; 7 bases line up with TRBD1. This CDR3 is 11 amino acids long. The V and J ends lost 7 bases and 6 bases, in that order; junction bases with no gene match: 5. From germline, CDR1 is SQVTM and CDR2 ANQGSEA.

This chain uses TRBV19 with TRBJ1-2; D gene ambiguous. The V gene lost 3 bases and the J gene lost 0 bases, with 8 bases spanning the gap. CDR3 size: 14 residues. CDR1 and CDR2 from the germline V gene are LNHDA and SQIVND (reference sequence). The CDR3 spells CASSIFTANYGYTF. The CDR3 DNA follows: TGTGCCAGTAGTATTTTCACGGCTAACTATGGCTACACCTTC.

This clone has more than one count but fewer than ten. The chain carries TRBV11-2 and TRBJ1-4; no firm D call. The CDR3 extends over 14 amino acids. Germline lookup yields CDR1 SGHAT and CDR2 FQNNGV. Trimming took off 3 bases at V and 7 bases at J, with 12 bases between the two ends. CDR3 DNA: TGTGCCAGCAGCTTCCAACCGGCGGGTGAAAAACTGTTTTTT. The encoded protein is CASSFQPAGEKLFF.

This chain uses TRBV27 with TRBJ1-2; TRBD1 is a possible D gene (6 bases). V dropped 6 bases and J dropped 0 bases, with 8 bases sitting between them. This CDR3 contains 13 residues. Germline assignment: CDR1 MNHEY and CDR2 SMNVEV (reference sequence). CDR3 nucleotides: TGTGCCAGCAGGGGGGACACTAACTATGGCTACACCTTC. Protein product: CASRGDTNYGYTF.

The chain recombines TRBV29-1 with TRBJ2-1, with D perhaps matching TRBD1 (5 bases). V dropped 5 bases and J dropped 5 bases, with 13 bases sitting between them. The CDR3 extends over 13 amino acids. CDR1 and CDR2 (germline): SQVTM, ANQGSEA. The chain's CDR3 is CSVSQGWDNEQFF. DNA of the CDR3: TGCAGCGTTTCCCAGGGATGGGACAATGAGCAGTTCTTC.

This rearrangement joins TRBV28 to TRBJ2-1, with a weak D call TRBD1 (6 bases). The CDR3 consists of 13 residues. The germline CDR1 and CDR2 sequences are MDHEN and SYDVKM. V was clipped by 8 bases and J by 5 bases, with 13 bases between them. CDR3 bases: TGTGCCAGCCGGGACACGGAAAACAATGAGCAGTTCTTC. Amino acids: CASRDTENNEQFF.

The V gene is TRBV4-1, the J gene TRBJ2-7; a weak D match, TRBD2 (6 bases). Germline CDR1 reads MGHRA; CDR2 reads YSYEKL. This CDR3 has 14 amino acids. The V gene lost 0 bases and the J gene lost 7 bases, with 13 bases spanning the gap. The CDR3 DNA sequence: TGCGCCAGCAGCCAAGATGGCGGGACGGGGGAGCAGTACTTC. Translated: CASSQDGGTGEQYF.

The CDR3 sequence: CASSQDGNSNQPQHF. CDR3 in DNA: TGTGCCAGCAGCCAAGATGGCAATAGCAATCAGCCCCAGCATTTT. The J gene is TRBJ1-5, the V gene TRBV4-2; D unclear. CDR3 length: 15 amino acids. Between the trimmed V and J ends, which lost 0 bases and 0 bases, there was a span of 6 bases. CDR1 and CDR2 from the germline V gene are LGHNA and YNFKEQ.